This T cell receptor (beta chain) comes out of a study of blood T cell repertoires in COVID-19. Sequencing used immunoSEQ multiplex PCR; TCRdb keeps in-frame clones, though not all of them. Of roughly 80,000 clones in the sample, 84% were seen once. The CDR3 runs 16 residues. Germline CDR1 MNHNS, CDR2 SASEGT. Trimming took 1 base from V and 5 from J, leaving 14 bases between them. Sequenced sample: peripheral blood. This clonotype was sampled from a man aged 50-59 years with acute or convalescent COVID-19. The V gene is TRBV6-1, the J gene TRBJ2-2, with D possibly being TRBD1 (6 bases). In nucleotides, the CDR3 is TGTGCCAGCAGTGAAGAAGTGGGGGCAAGGACCGGGGAGCTGTTTTTT. Residues: CASSEEVGARTGELFF.